The present TCR beta chain was sequenced within a study of identical twins. Overall study results and limits: Weaker excess twin sharing was observed in beta out-of-frame sequences.

Trimming removed 6 bases at V and 0 bases at J, with 14 bases between. The CDR3 is 15 residues long. Germline lookup yields CDR1 SQVTM and CDR2 ANQGSEA. This clonotype came up many times. The antigen remains undetermined. MiXCR was run by TCRdb on the 5' RACE reads, yielding one entry per CDR3 protein. In the table there are fewer than 500,000 distinct CDR3 sequences, 13% to 15% of which are singletons. A further study also used this sample, focusing on yellow fever vaccine responses in identical twins.

The V and J genes are TRBV29-1 and TRBJ1-4; no reliable D call. This TCR was recovered from a woman aged 18-30 years in good health. The sequenced sample was CD4+ T cells sorted from blood. CDR3 coding DNA: TGCAGCGTCATGGACGCCGTCGCAACTAATGAAAAACTGTTTTTT. Translating gives CSVMDAVATNEKLFF.